A single sample gave rise to the 21 T cell receptor beta chains below, sequenced in a study of T cell changes during pregnancy in multiple sclerosis. Here immunoSEQ multiplex PCR was the method, and the copy in TCRdb shows in-frame clones only, minus some. The sample has over 50,000 clones, 92% seen once. This material consisted of CD4+ T cells from peripheral blood mononuclear cells, taken in the third trimester of pregnancy. The receptors here all came from a female donor with multiple sclerosis, enrolled in a pregnancy study.

For the CDR3, the DNA is TGTGCCTGGAGTCCCTTCGGGACAGCGGCCAAAAACATTCAGTACTTC. Protein product: CAWSPFGTAAKNIQYF. The chain recombines TRBV30 with TRBJ2-4, with 7 bases matching TRBD1. The CDR3 runs to 16 residues. The junction had 8 bases not matched to a gene; V was cut back by 2 bases and J by 1 base. Germline V gene sequence: CDR1 GTSNPN, CDR2 SVGIG (reference sequence).

This clone was seen only a few times. This sequence joins TRBV19 and TRBJ2-6; tentative D call: TRBD1 (6 bases). Trimming pared 5 bases from V and 0 bases from J, leaving 11 bases between. There are 16 residues in the CDR3. The germline gives CDR1 LNHDA, CDR2 SQIVND (reference sequence). The CDR3 is CASSLDSASGANVLTF. In DNA form, the CDR3 reads TGTGCCAGTAGTCTGGACAGTGCCTCTGGGGCCAACGTCCTGACTTTC.

This chain uses TRBV28 with TRBJ2-7; 10 nucleotides align to TRBD2. The germline V gene has CDR1 MDHEN and CDR2 SYDVKM. This CDR3 region has 15 residues. V lost 2 bases and J lost 5; bases outside the gene matches: 6. Written as DNA, the CDR3 is TGTGCCAGCAGTTTAAGCGGGAGGGCCTGGGACGAGCAGTACTTC. It specifies CASSLSGRAWDEQYF. Full variable domain (rest looked up from reference TRBV28 and TRBJ2-7): DVKVTQSSRYLVKRTGEKVFLECVQDMDHENMFWYRQDPGLGLRLIYFSYDVKMKEKGDIPEGYSVSREKKERFSLILESASTNQTSMYLCASSLSGRAWDEQYFGPGTRLTVT.

V and J are TRBV18 and TRBJ2-3; TRBD2 matches at 7 bases. The V and J ends lost 2 bases and 2 bases, in that order; junction bases with no gene match: 4. CDR1 and CDR2 (germline): KGHSH, LQKENI. The CDR3 is made up of 15 amino acids. The CDR3 DNA reads as TGTGCCAGCTCACCAGAGGGACTACCCACAGATACGCAGTATTTT. Translated, it gives CASSPEGLPTDTQYF.

The chain joins TRBV4-2 to TRBJ2-3, with 10 bases lining up with TRBD2. CDR1 is LGHNA, CDR2 YNFKEQ, per germline. The J segment lost 3 bases and the V segment lost 0 bases, leaving 9 bases of the junction unmatched. This CDR3 is 18 amino acids long. In nucleotides, the CDR3 is TGTGCCAGCAGCCAAGATAGGGCTAGCGGGAGATGGACAGATACGCAGTATTTT. Translation gives CASSQDRASGRWTDTQYF.

The chain combines TRBV6-1 with TRBJ1-4, with D hard to call. In germline, CDR1 is MNHNS, CDR2 SASEGT. This CDR3 contains 13 residues. Deletions cut 10 bases from V and 8 bases from J, with 17 bases between. The DNA of the CDR3 is TGTGCCACCGGACTCTTTAAGGACGAAAAACTGTTTTTT. Its protein is CATGLFKDEKLFF.

The V gene is TRBV27, the J gene TRBJ2-3; 11 nucleotides agree with TRBD2. Trimming cost V 6 bases and J 0 bases; bases outside gene matches: 2. The CDR3 is 15 residues long. Germline V gene data show CDR1 as MNHEY and CDR2 as SMNVEV (reference sequence). CDR3 DNA sequence: TGTGCCAGCAGACTAGCGGGGGTGAGCACAGATACGCAGTATTTT. It yields the protein CASRLAGVSTDTQYF.

V and J are TRBV6-1 and TRBJ2-7; D gene ambiguous. Germline V CDR1 and CDR2: MNHNS, SASEGT. Trimming cost V 10 bases and J 4 bases, with 14 bases left between them. The CDR3 runs to 12 residues. The CDR3 spells CATSKSLYEQYF. CDR3 DNA sequence: TGTGCCACCTCTAAGAGTCTATACGAGCAGTACTTC.

The CDR3 DNA reads as TGTGCTAGTGCTTTCAGCGGAGAGTACAATGAGCAGTTCTTC. This translates into CASAFSGEYNEQFF. This chain connects TRBV12-5 to TRBJ2-1; D is possibly TRBD2 (5 bases). The V end was cut by 7 bases, the J end by 4 bases, with 14 bases between. The germline CDR1 and CDR2 sequences are LGHNT and FRNRAP. This CDR3 region has 14 residues. The full variable domain, with the rest looked up from reference TRBV12-5 and TRBJ2-1, is DARVTQTPRHKVTEMGQEVTMRCQPILGHNTVFWYRQTMMQGLELLAYFRNRAPLDDSGMPKDRFSAEMPDATLATLKIQPSEPRDSAVYFCASAFSGEYNEQFFGPGTRLTVL.

The V gene is TRBV7-9, the J gene TRBJ2-3, with 14 bases lining up with TRBD2. Germline-derived CDR1 and CDR2 are SEHNR and FQNEAQ (reference sequence). CDR3 size: 19 residues. Germline trimming cut 4 bases from V and 1 base from J; bases unmatched to any gene: 10. CDR3 DNA sequence: TGTGCCAGCAGCTCGCGCCTCAGACTAGCGGGGGGGCGCACAGATACGCAGTATTTT. Translated: CASSSRLRLAGGRTDTQYF.

V and J are TRBV27 and TRBJ1-2; 8 bases agree with TRBD1. Per the germline V gene, CDR1 is MNHEY and CDR2 is SMNVEV (reference sequence). V lost 5 bases to trimming and J lost 8 bases; unmatched junction nucleotides: 7. This CDR3 contains 13 residues. The CDR3 protein is CASSPRTGNGYTF. In DNA form, the CDR3 reads TGTGCCAGCAGTCCTCGGACAGGGAACGGCTACACCTTC.

This clone is a singleton in its sample. The chain couples TRBV21-1 to TRBJ1-1. TRBV21-1 is an annotated pseudogene. The CDR3 covers 15 residues. CDR3 region: CASSKEPREDTEAFF. The CDR3 coding sequence is TGTGCCAGCAGCAAAGAACCTAGAGAGGACACTGAAGCTTTCTTT.

Only a few counts were recorded for this clone. The J gene is TRBJ1-5, the V gene TRBV28; 8 nucleotides align to TRBD1. This CDR3 comprises 14 residues. With V trimmed by 3 bases and J by 4 bases, 2 bases remained unmatched. Germline CDR1 reads MDHEN; CDR2 reads SYDVKM. The chain's CDR3 is CASSLRTGNQPQHF. The CDR3 bases are TGTGCCAGCAGTTTGAGGACAGGGAATCAGCCCCAGCATTTT.

The V and J genes are TRBV19 and TRBJ1-1, with 10 bases matching TRBD1. J was trimmed by 4 bases and V by 6 bases; bases with no gene match: 8. This CDR3 spans 15 amino acids. Germline CDR1 and CDR2: LNHDA and SQIVND (reference sequence). As DNA, the CDR3 is TGTGCCAGTAGCGACCCGGGACAGGGGACCACTGAAGCTTTCTTT. This translates into CASSDPGQGTTEAFF. Complete variable domain (other parts from reference TRBV19 and TRBJ1-1): DGGITQSPKYLFRKEGQNVTLSCEQNLNHDAMYWYRQDPGQGLRLIYYSQIVNDFQKGDIAEGYSVSREKKESFPLTVTSAQKNPTAFYLCASSDPGQGTTEAFFGQGTRLTVV.

This chain connects TRBV6-4 to TRBJ1-5, with 8 bases matching TRBD1. The trim removed 6 bases at V and 6 bases at J, leaving 10 bases unmatched. The germline V gene encodes CDR1 MRHNA and CDR2 SNTAGT. This CDR3 has 15 residues. The CDR3 sequence: CASRPTGEVGQPQHF. The CDR3 region has the DNA TGTGCCAGCAGACCGACAGGGGAGGTAGGTCAGCCCCAGCATTTT.

The CDR3 DNA reads TGTGCCAGCAGTGAAGACGGGGGTTTTTCTGAAAAACTGTTTTTT. Encoded protein: CASSEDGGFSEKLFF. The V and J genes are TRBV6-1 and TRBJ1-4; a possible D gene is TRBD1 (5 bases). Trimming cost V 1 base and J 7 bases, with 13 bases left between them. This CDR3 region has 15 residues. Germline-derived CDR1 and CDR2 are MNHNS and SASEGT.

The rearrangement joins TRBV7-8 to TRBJ2-7, with 8 bases that match TRBD1. The length of the CDR3 is 15 residues. V trimming: 5 bases; J trimming: 0 bases; junction bases outside the gene matches: 6. From germline, CDR1 is SGHVS and CDR2 FQNEAQ. The CDR3, as DNA: TGTGCCAGCAGCGTAGGGACAGGACACTCCTACGAGCAGTACTTC. This sequence encodes CASSVGTGHSYEQYF.

This chain links TRBV29-1 with TRBJ2-7; 9 bases match TRBD1. Trimming cost V 7 bases and J 7 bases; bases outside gene matches: 14. The CDR3 totals 14 residues. Per the germline V gene, CDR1 is SQVTM and CDR2 is ANQGSEA. The CDR3 loop reads CSAGGDRESQEQYF. The CDR3 nucleotides are TGCAGCGCTGGGGGGGACAGGGAGTCACAAGAGCAGTACTTC.

This rearrangement joins TRBV28 to TRBJ1-2, with TRBD1 identical over 12 bases. The CDR3 length is 16 residues. The ends lost 6 bases at V and 3 bases at J; junction bases unmatched: 8. From germline, CDR1 is MDHEN and CDR2 SYDVKM. The CDR3 is CASSTPGQGAYYGYTF. The CDR3, as DNA: TGTGCCAGCAGCACACCGGGACAGGGGGCCTACTATGGCTACACCTTC.

This chain links TRBV28 with TRBJ1-2; D unresolved. The CDR3 extends over 13 amino acids. Germline values: CDR1 MDHEN, CDR2 SYDVKM. Between the trimmed V and J ends, which lost 5 bases and 2 bases, there was a span of 9 bases. CDR3 DNA: TGTGCCAGCAGTAACGACGGGAACTATGGCTACACCTTC. It encodes CASSNDGNYGYTF.

Details on this clone: Other DNA variants within this sample encode the same CDR3. V usage is TRBV5-1 and J usage is TRBJ2-5, with D uncertain. CDR3 size: 12 residues. The germline V and J ends were trimmed by 5 bases and 1 base, with 6 bases remaining between them. Germline V gene lookup returns CDR1 SGHRS and CDR2 YFSETQ. The CDR3 nucleotides are TGCGCCAGCAGACGCGGCCAAGAGACCCAGTACTTC. This sequence encodes CASRRGQETQYF.